The 23 T cell receptor beta chains reported below all come from one sample, sequenced in a study of blood T cell repertoires in COVID-19. This table comes from immunoSEQ multiplex PCR, and its TCRdb copy is limited to in-frame clones, with some not included. This sample has over 150,000 clones, with 76% found just once. Sequencing was carried out using peripheral blood. These receptor sequences come from a woman at least 80 years old with acute or convalescent COVID-19.

V usage is TRBV4-3 and J usage is TRBJ2-7; 7 bases line up with TRBD1. Germline CDR1 and CDR2: LGHNA and YSLEER. The CDR3 sequence is 15 residues long. The junction had 7 bases not matched to a gene; V was cut back by 1 base and J by 4 bases. The CDR3: CASSQGRQGVYEQYF. DNA of the CDR3: TGCGCCAGCAGCCAAGGGCGACAGGGAGTGTACGAGCAGTACTTC.

The rearrangement joins TRBV5-4 to TRBJ2-1; 8 bases are shared with TRBD1. CDR1 and CDR2 (germline): SGHNT, YYREEE (reference sequence). The CDR3 length is 14 residues. Losses at the gene ends were 4 bases for V and 5 bases for J; bases not matched to a gene: 5. DNA for the CDR3: TGTGCCAGCAGCCGTTCGGACAGGGACAATGAGCAGTTCTTC. This encodes CASSRSDRDNEQFF. The full variable domain, rest sourced from reference TRBV5-4 and TRBJ2-1, is ETGVTQSPTHLIKTRGQQVTLRCSSQSGHNTVSWYQQALGQGPQFIFQYYREEENGRGNFPPRFSGLQFPNYSSELNVNALELDDSALYLCASSRSDRDNEQFFGPGTRLTVL.

The chain employs TRBV25-1 and TRBJ2-5; D is ambiguous. V lost 4 bases, J lost 2 bases, and 8 bases lay in between. From germline, CDR1 is MGHDK and CDR2 SYGVNS. The CDR3 has 13 residues. Here the CDR3 DNA reads TGTGCCAGCAGTGGTTCCCTGCAAGAGACCCAGTACTTC. It encodes CASSGSLQETQYF.

V is TRBV7-2 and J is TRBJ1-2, with 8 bases fitting TRBD1. V lost 5 bases to trimming and J lost 7 bases; unmatched junction nucleotides: 15. Germline CDR1 and CDR2: SGHTA and FQGNSA. The CDR3 length is 16 residues. The CDR3 DNA sequence: TGTGCCAGCAGCCCAGACTCATGGACAGGGCCCTCTGGCTACACCTTC. It codes for CASSPDSWTGPSGYTF. Drawing the rest from reference TRBV7-2 and TRBJ1-2, the complete variable domain is GAGVSQSPSNKVTEKGKDVELRCDPISGHTALYWYRQSLGQGLEFLIYFQGNSAPDKSGLPSDRFSAERTGGSVSTLTIQRTQQEDSAVYLCASSPDSWTGPSGYTFGSGTRLTVV.

This clone has more than one count but fewer than ten. CDR3 region: CASSRAANYGYTF. The DNA of the CDR3 is TGTGCCAGCAGCCGAGCCGCTAACTATGGCTACACCTTC. The V call is TRBV5-8, the J call TRBJ1-2; D call uncertain. The germline CDR1 and CDR2 sequences are SGHTS and YDEGEE. The V end was cut by 4 bases, the J end by 0 bases, with 7 bases between. The CDR3 length is 13 residues.

In this sample, this clone turned up a few times. The chain employs TRBV4-2 and TRBJ1-2, with D perhaps matching TRBD1 (5 bases). The V end was cut by 1 base, the J end by 7 bases, with 13 bases between. The germline V gene encodes CDR1 LGHNA and CDR2 YNFKEQ. CDR3 length equals 14 residues. The CDR3 sequence: CASSQVEGVFGYTF. CDR3 DNA: TGTGCCAGCAGCCAAGTCGAAGGGGTTTTTGGCTACACCTTC.

This chain uses TRBV19 with TRBJ1-1, with D possibly TRBD1 on 6 matching bases. Deletions cut 8 bases from V and 1 base from J, with 8 bases between. Germline V gene data show CDR1 as LNHDA and CDR2 as SQIVND (reference sequence). The CDR3 consists of 12 residues. The CDR3 sequence is CASRRGNTEAFF. Here the CDR3 DNA reads TGTGCCAGTCGCAGGGGGAACACTGAAGCTTTCTTT.

The chain carries TRBV7-3 and TRBJ2-2, with a tentative D call TRBD2 (7 bases). The V end lost 2 bases, the J end lost 3 bases, and 13 bases lay between the germline ends. The CDR3 has 16 residues. Germline V gives CDR1 SGHTA, CDR2 FQGTGA. The CDR3, as DNA: TGTGCCAGCAGCTTACTGGCGGGGGCCGACACCGGGGAGCTGTTTTTT. Protein: CASSLLAGADTGELFF.

The V and J genes are TRBV5-1 and TRBJ1-4; 8 bases match TRBD1. Germline loops: CDR1 SGHRS, CDR2 YFSETQ. The V segment lost 4 bases and the J segment 4 bases; nucleotides outside the gene matches: 9. The CDR3 runs 16 residues. For the CDR3, the DNA is TGCGCCAGCAGCCCTGGGGACAGGCCTTATAATGAAAAACTGTTTTTT. Translation: CASSPGDRPYNEKLFF.

This clone was detected once. The chain employs TRBV2 and TRBJ1-6, with D possibly matching TRBD1 (6 bases). Trimming removed 11 bases from V and 9 bases from J, with 17 bases in between. The CDR3 has 13 amino acids. Germline assignment: CDR1 SNHLY and CDR2 FYNNEI. This CDR3 reads CAGGGQGFSPLHF. The DNA of the CDR3 is TGTGCCGGGGGAGGGCAGGGGTTTTCACCCCTCCACTTT.

The CDR3 reads CASSQAGGTGELFF. Here the CDR3 DNA reads TGTGCCAGCAGCCAAGCTGGGGGGACCGGGGAGCTGTTTTTT. V and J are TRBV3-1 (or the pseudogene TRBV3-2) and TRBJ2-2, with a possible D match to TRBD2 (6 bases). Looked up from germline, CDR1 is LGHDT and CDR2 is YNNKEL (reference sequence). The CDR3 runs to 14 residues. V gave up 1 base and J gave up 5 bases, with 8 bases separating them.

The V gene is TRBV5-1, the J gene TRBJ1-1; D is possibly TRBD1 (5 bases). The CDR3 runs 14 residues. V was trimmed by 5 bases and J by 2 bases, leaving 13 bases between them. Germline V gives CDR1 SGHRS, CDR2 YFSETQ. CDR3 sequence reads: CASRRGTANTEAFF. CDR3 bases: TGCGCCAGCAGAAGGGGTACAGCAAACACTGAAGCTTTCTTT. The full variable domain, its missing parts supplied by reference TRBV5-1 and TRBJ1-1, is KAGVTQTPRYLIKTRGQQVTLSCSPISGHRSVSWYQQTPGQGLQFLFEYFSETQRNKGNFPGRFSGRQFSNSRSEMNVSTLELGDSALYLCASRRGTANTEAFFGQGTRLTVV.

The chain couples TRBV20-1 to TRBJ1-2; D remains ambiguous. CDR1 DFQATT and CDR2 SNEGSKA come from the germline V gene (reference sequence). The CDR3 covers 11 residues. Trimming stripped 2 bases from V and 6 bases from J, with 7 bases between. CDR3: CSARTENGYTF. The CDR3 coding sequence is TGCAGTGCTAGAACAGAGAATGGCTACACCTTC.

This clone has just a few counts. V gene TRBV6-5 combines with J gene TRBJ2-7; 9 nucleotides agree with TRBD2. The germline V gene has CDR1 MNHEY and CDR2 SVGAGI. The CDR3 loop spans 15 amino acids. Losses at the gene ends were 6 bases for V and 0 bases for J; bases not matched to a gene: 6. CDR3: CASSRLAGSSYEQYF. The CDR3 DNA reads as TGTGCCAGCAGCCGCCTAGCGGGGAGCTCCTACGAGCAGTACTTC.

The rearrangement uses TRBV19 and TRBJ1-1; 10 bases are shared with TRBD1. Unmatched junction bases numbered 22, after V lost 6 bases and J lost 9 bases. CDR1 LNHDA and CDR2 SQIVND come from the germline V gene (reference sequence). This CDR3 region has 18 residues. The CDR3 loop reads CASSPQLGTGEKMYKAFF. The DNA for the CDR3 is TGTGCCAGTAGCCCACAATTGGGGACAGGGGAGAAGATGTATAAAGCTTTCTTT.

This chain connects TRBV5-1 to TRBJ2-2, with D perhaps matching TRBD1 (5 bases). V shed 4 bases and J shed 5 bases, with 12 bases lying between them. Germline CDR1 is SGHRS and CDR2 is YFSETQ. CDR3 length: 14 residues. The CDR3 bases are TGCGCCAGCAGCCCTGACAGAACAACCGGGGAGCTGTTTTTT. Its protein product is CASSPDRTTGELFF.

The V call is TRBV6-2 or TRBV6-3, the J call TRBJ1-1, with unresolved D. The CDR3 has 15 amino acids. Per germline, CDR1 MNHEY and CDR2 SVGEGT. V lost 4 bases, J lost 7 bases, and 19 bases lay in between. The CDR3, as DNA: TGTGCCAGCAGTTCTCACAACCGGGAGGGCCTTGAAGCTTTCTTT. It translates to CASSSHNREGLEAFF.

V usage is TRBV30 and J usage is TRBJ1-6, with a weak D call TRBD1 (5 bases). CDR1 is GTSNPN, CDR2 SVGIG, per germline (reference sequence). The CDR3 totals 13 residues. V was trimmed by 2 bases and J by 6 bases, leaving 8 bases between them. Here the CDR3 reads CAWSSGGNSPLHF. Here the CDR3 DNA reads TGTGCCTGGAGTTCGGGGGGTAATTCACCCCTCCACTTT.

This clone was counted once. The chain recombines TRBV10-2 with TRBJ2-7; a possible D gene is TRBD2 (5 bases). The CDR3 length is 13 residues. Germline values: CDR1 WSHSY, CDR2 SAAADI. Trimming removed 8 bases at V and 4 bases at J, with 15 bases between. The DNA of the CDR3 is TGCGCCAGCGAGACTCCCGGGGTGTACGAGCAGTACTTC. It yields the protein CASETPGVYEQYF.

The rearrangement links TRBV6-5 to TRBJ1-2, with 7 bases identical to TRBD1. V trimming: 5 bases; J trimming: 7 bases; junction bases outside the gene matches: 10. CDR1 is MNHEY and CDR2 is SVGAGI in the germline V gene. The CDR3 totals 14 residues. This CDR3 reads CASSPPDRAGGYTF. The CDR3 coding sequence is TGTGCCAGCAGTCCCCCTGACAGGGCGGGTGGCTACACCTTC.

The V and J genes are TRBV4-3 and TRBJ1-1; the match to TRBD1 covers 10 bases. V shed 1 base, J shed 4 bases, and the junction held 3 bases outside the gene matches. Per germline, CDR1 LGHNA and CDR2 YSLEER. The CDR3 has 15 amino acids. The CDR3 protein is CASSQVDRGATEAFF. The CDR3 DNA reads as TGCGCCAGCAGCCAAGTGGACAGGGGGGCCACTGAAGCTTTCTTT.

This rearrangement joins TRBV3-1 (or the pseudogene TRBV3-2) to TRBJ1-5; TRBD1 aligns across 7 bases. J gave up 5 bases and V 4 bases, and 5 bases lay outside the gene matches. Per the germline V gene, CDR1 is LGHDT and CDR2 is YNNKEL (reference sequence). The CDR3 length is 14 residues. The DNA of the CDR3 is TGTGCCAGCAGCCCTACAGGGGAATATCAGCCCCAGCATTTT. The encoded protein is CASSPTGEYQPQHF.

Turning to this clone: This sample includes further DNA sequences coding for the same CDR3. V and J are TRBV2 and TRBJ2-6; no reliable D call. Trimming took 7 bases from V and 1 from J, leaving 5 bases between them. CDR3 length: 13 residues. Germline V CDR1 and CDR2: SNHLY, FYNNEI. The CDR3 bases are TGTGCCAGCACTCTATCTGGGGCCAACGTCCTGACTTTC. This gives the protein CASTLSGANVLTF.